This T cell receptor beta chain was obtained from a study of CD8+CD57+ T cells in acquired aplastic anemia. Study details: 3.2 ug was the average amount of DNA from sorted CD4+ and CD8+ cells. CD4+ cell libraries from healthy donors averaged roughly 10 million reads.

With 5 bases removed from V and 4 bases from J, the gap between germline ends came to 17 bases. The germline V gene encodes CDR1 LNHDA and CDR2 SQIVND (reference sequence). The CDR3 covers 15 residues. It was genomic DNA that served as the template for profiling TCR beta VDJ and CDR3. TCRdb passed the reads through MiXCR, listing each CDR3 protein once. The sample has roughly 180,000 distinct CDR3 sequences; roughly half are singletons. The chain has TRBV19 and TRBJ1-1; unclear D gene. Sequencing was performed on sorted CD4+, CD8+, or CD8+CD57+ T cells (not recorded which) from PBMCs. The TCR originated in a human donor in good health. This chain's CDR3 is CASSPFSGGGTEAFF. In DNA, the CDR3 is TGTGCCAGTAGTCCCTTCAGCGGAGGTGGCACTGAAGCTTTCTTT.